The present T cell receptor beta chain was sequenced within a study of blood T cell repertoires in COVID-19. Study details: Collection of acute and convalescent COVID-19 samples took place in the United States, Italy and Spain.

Germline V gene data show CDR1 as KGHSH and CDR2 as LQKENI. This CDR3 spans 10 amino acids. The germline V and J ends were trimmed by 8 bases and 6 bases, with 7 bases remaining between them. Profiled with immunoSEQ multiplex PCR; TCRdb holds only in-frame clones, not every one. The sample has a few hundred thousand clones, more than 75% seen once. The V gene is TRBV18, the J gene TRBJ1-1; D unresolved. The receptor was isolated from a woman in her 70s with active or convalescent COVID-19. The source material was peripheral blood. The CDR3 sequence: CASQEAEAFF. The CDR3, as DNA: TGTGCCAGCCAGGAGGCTGAAGCTTTCTTT.